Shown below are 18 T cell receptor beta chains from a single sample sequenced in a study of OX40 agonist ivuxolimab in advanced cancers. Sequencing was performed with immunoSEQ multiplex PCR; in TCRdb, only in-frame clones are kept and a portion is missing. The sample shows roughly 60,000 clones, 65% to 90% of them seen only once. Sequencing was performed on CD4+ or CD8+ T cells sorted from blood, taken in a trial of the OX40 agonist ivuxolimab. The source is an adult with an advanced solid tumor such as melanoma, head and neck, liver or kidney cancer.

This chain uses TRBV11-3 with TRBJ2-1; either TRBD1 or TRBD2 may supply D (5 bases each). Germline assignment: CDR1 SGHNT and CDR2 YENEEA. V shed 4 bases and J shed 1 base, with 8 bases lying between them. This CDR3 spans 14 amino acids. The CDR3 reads CASSSGGSYNEQFF. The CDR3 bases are TGTGCCAGCAGCTCTGGGGGTTCCTACAATGAGCAGTTCTTC.

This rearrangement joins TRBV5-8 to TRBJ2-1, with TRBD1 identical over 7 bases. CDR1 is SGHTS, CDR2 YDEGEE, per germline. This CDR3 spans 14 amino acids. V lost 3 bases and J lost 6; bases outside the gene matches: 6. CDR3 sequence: CASSSETGFNEQFF. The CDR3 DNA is TGTGCCAGCAGCTCCGAGACAGGGTTCAATGAGCAGTTCTTC.

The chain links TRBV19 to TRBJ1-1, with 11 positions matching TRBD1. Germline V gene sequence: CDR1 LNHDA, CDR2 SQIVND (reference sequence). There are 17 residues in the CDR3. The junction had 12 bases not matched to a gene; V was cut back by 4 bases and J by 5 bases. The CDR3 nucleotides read TGTGCCAGTAGTAACGGGGACAGGGGGTTAGGTGTAACTGAAGCTTTCTTT. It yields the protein CASSNGDRGLGVTEAFF.

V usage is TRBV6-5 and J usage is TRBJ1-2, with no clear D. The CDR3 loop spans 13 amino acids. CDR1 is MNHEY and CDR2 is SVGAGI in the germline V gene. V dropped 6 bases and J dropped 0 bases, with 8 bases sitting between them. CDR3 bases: TGTGCCAGCAGCTGGGCTCCTAACTATGGCTACACCTTC. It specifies CASSWAPNYGYTF.

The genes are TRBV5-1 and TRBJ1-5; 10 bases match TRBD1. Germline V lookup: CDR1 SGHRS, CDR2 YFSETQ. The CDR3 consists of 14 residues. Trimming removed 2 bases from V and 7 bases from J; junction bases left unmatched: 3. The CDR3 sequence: CASSFGTGEQPQHF. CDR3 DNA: TGCGCCAGCAGCTTTGGGACAGGGGAGCAGCCCCAGCATTTT.

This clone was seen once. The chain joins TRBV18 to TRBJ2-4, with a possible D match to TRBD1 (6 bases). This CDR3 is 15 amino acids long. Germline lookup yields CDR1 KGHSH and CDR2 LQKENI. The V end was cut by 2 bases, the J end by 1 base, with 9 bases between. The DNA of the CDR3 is TGTGCCAGCTCACCAGGGGGCCGGGCCAAAAACATTCAGTACTTC. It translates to CASSPGGRAKNIQYF.

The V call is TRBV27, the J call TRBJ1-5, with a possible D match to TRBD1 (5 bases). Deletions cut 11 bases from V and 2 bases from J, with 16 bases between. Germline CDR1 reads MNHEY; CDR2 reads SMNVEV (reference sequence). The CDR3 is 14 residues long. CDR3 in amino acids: CAGVEGTGNQPQHF. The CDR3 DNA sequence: TGTGCCGGGGTTGAGGGGACGGGCAATCAGCCCCAGCATTTT.

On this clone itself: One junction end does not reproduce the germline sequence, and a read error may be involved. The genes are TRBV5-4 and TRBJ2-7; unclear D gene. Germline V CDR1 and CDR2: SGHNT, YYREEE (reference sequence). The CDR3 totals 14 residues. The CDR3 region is CASSYGPDSHEQYF. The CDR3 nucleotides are TGTGCCAGCAGTTATGGGCCCGACTCCCACGAGCAGTACTTC.

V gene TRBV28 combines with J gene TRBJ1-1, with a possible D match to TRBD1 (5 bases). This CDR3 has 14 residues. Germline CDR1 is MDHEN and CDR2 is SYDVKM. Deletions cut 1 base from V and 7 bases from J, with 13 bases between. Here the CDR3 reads CASSLFGRVNEAFF. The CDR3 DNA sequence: TGTGCCAGCAGTTTATTTGGCAGGGTAAATGAAGCTTTCTTT.

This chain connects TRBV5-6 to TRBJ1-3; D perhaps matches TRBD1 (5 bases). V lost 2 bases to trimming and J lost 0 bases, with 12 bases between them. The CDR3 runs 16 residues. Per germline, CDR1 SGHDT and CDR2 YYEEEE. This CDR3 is CASSLVTAASGNTIYF. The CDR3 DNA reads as TGTGCCAGCAGCTTAGTGACAGCCGCCTCTGGAAACACCATATATTTT.

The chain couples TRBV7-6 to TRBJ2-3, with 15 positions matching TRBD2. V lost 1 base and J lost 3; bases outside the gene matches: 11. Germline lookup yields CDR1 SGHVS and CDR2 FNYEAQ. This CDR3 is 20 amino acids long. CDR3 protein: CASSLVLGLAGGLGTDTQYF. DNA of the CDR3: TGTGCCAGCAGCTTAGTTCTCGGACTAGCGGGGGGGCTGGGGACAGATACGCAGTATTTT.

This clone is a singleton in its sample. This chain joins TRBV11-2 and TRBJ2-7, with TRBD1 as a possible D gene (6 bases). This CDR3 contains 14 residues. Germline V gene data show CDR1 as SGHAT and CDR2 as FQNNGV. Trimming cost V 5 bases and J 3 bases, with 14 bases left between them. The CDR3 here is CASSRQEIYYEQYF. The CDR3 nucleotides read TGTGCCAGCAGCCGACAGGAGATCTACTACGAGCAGTACTTC.

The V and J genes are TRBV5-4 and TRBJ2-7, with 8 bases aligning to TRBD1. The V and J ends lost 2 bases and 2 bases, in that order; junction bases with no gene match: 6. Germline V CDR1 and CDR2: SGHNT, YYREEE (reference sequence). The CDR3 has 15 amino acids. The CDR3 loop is CASSFGQGQPYEQYF. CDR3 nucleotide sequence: TGTGCCAGCAGCTTTGGACAGGGTCAACCCTACGAGCAGTACTTC.

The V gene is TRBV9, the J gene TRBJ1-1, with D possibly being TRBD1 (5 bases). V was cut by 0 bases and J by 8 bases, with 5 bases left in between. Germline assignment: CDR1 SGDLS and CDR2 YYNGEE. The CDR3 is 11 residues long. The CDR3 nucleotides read TGTGCCAGCAGCGTAGACAGGGAAGCTTTCTTT. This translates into CASSVDREAFF. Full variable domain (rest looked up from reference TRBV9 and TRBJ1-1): DSGVTQTPKHLITATGQRVTLRCSPRSGDLSVYWYQQSLDQGLQFLIQYYNGEERAKGNILERFSAQQFPDLHSELNLSSLELGDSALYFCASSVDREAFFGQGTRLTVV.

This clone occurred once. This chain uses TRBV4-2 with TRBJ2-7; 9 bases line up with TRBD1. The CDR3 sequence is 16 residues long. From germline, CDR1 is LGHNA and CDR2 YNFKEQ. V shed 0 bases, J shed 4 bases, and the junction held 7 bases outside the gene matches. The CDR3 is CASSQENTGGRYEQYF. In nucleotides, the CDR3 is TGTGCCAGCAGCCAAGAGAACACAGGGGGCCGGTACGAGCAGTACTTC.

In DNA, the CDR3 is TGTGCCATCAGCGGGACAGGGGGCGGTGAGCAGTTCTTC. The encoded protein is CAISGTGGGEQFF. The chain recombines TRBV10-3 with TRBJ2-1; 12 nucleotides line up with TRBD1. The CDR3 contains 13 residues. Per germline, CDR1 ENHRY and CDR2 SYGVKD. Losses at the gene ends were 6 bases for V and 9 bases for J; bases not matched to a gene: 3.

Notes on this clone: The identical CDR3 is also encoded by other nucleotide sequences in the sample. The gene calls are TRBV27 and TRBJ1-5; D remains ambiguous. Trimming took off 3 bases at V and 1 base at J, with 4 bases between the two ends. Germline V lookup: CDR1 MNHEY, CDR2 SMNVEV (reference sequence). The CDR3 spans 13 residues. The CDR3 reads CASSLESNQPQHF. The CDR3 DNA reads TGTGCCAGCAGTTTGGAAAGCAATCAGCCCCAGCATTTT.

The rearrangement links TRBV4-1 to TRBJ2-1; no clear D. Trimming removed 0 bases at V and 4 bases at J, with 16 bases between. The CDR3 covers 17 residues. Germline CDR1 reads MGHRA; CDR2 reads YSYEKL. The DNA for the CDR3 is TGCGCCAGCAGCCAAGATCTCACGACCTTACGGTACAATGAGCAGTTCTTC. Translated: CASSQDLTTLRYNEQFF.